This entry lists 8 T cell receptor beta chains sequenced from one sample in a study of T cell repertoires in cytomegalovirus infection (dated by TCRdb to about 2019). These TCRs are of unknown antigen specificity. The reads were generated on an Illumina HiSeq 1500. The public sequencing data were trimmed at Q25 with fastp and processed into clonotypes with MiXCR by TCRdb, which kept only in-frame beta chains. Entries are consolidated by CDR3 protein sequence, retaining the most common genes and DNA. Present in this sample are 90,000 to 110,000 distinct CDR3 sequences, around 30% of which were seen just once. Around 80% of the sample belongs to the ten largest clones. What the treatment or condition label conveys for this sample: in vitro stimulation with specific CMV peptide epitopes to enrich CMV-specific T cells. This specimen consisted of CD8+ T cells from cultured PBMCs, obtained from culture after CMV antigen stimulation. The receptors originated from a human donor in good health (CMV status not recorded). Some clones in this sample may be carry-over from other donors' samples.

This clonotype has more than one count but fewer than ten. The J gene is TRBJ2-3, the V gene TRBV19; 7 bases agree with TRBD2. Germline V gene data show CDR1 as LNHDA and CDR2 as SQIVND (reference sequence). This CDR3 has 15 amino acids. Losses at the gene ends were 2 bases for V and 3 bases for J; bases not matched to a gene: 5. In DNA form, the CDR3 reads TGTGCCAGTAGTATATCCTCCGGGGGGACAGATACGCAGTATTTT. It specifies CASSISSGGTDTQYF.

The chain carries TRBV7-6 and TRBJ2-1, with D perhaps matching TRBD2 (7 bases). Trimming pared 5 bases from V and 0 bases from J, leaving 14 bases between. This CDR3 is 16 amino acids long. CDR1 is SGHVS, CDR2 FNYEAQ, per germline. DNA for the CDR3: TGTGCCAGCAGCCAGGGGTGGGGGGGCTCCTACAATGAGCAGTTCTTC. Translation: CASSQGWGGSYNEQFF. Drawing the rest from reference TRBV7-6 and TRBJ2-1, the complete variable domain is GAGVSQSPRYKVTKRGQDVALRCDPISGHVSLYWYRQALGQGPEFLTYFNYEAQQDKSGLPNDRFSAERPEGSISTLTIQRTEQRDSAMYRCASSQGWGGSYNEQFFGPGTRLTVL.

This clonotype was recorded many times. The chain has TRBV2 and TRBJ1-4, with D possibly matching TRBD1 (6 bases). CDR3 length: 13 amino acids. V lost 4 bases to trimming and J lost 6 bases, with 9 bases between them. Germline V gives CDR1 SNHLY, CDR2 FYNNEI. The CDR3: CASSGDNDEKLFF. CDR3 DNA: TGTGCCAGCAGTGGGGACAATGATGAAAAACTGTTTTTT.

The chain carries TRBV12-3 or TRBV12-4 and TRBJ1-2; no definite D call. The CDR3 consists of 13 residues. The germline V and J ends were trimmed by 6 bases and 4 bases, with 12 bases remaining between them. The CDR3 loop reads CASRRQETYGYTF. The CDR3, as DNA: TGTGCCAGCAGGCGTCAGGAGACCTATGGCTACACCTTC.

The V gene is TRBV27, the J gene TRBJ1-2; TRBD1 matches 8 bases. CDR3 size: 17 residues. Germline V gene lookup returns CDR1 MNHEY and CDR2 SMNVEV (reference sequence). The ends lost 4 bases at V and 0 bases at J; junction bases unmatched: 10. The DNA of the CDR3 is TGTGCCAGCAGTTGGGGGCAAGGACAGGGCGCTAACTATGGCTACACCTTC. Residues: CASSWGQGQGANYGYTF.

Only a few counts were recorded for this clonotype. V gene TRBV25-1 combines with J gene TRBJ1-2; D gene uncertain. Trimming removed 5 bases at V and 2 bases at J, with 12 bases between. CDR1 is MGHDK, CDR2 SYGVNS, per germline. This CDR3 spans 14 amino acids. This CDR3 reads CASSPEGGNYGYTF. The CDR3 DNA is TGTGCCAGCAGTCCCGAGGGAGGGAACTATGGCTACACCTTC.

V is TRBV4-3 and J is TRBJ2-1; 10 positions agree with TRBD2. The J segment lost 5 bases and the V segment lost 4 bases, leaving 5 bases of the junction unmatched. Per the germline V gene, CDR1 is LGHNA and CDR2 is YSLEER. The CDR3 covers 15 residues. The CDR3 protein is CASSRLAGVNNEQFF. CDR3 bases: TGCGCCAGCAGCCGCCTAGCGGGGGTAAACAATGAGCAGTTCTTC.

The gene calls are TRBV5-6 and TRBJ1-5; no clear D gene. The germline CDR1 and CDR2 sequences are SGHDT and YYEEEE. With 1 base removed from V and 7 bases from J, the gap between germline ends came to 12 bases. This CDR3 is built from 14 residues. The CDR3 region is CASSLTGSGQPQHF. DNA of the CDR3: TGTGCCAGCAGCTTGACCGGTTCTGGGCAGCCCCAGCATTTT.